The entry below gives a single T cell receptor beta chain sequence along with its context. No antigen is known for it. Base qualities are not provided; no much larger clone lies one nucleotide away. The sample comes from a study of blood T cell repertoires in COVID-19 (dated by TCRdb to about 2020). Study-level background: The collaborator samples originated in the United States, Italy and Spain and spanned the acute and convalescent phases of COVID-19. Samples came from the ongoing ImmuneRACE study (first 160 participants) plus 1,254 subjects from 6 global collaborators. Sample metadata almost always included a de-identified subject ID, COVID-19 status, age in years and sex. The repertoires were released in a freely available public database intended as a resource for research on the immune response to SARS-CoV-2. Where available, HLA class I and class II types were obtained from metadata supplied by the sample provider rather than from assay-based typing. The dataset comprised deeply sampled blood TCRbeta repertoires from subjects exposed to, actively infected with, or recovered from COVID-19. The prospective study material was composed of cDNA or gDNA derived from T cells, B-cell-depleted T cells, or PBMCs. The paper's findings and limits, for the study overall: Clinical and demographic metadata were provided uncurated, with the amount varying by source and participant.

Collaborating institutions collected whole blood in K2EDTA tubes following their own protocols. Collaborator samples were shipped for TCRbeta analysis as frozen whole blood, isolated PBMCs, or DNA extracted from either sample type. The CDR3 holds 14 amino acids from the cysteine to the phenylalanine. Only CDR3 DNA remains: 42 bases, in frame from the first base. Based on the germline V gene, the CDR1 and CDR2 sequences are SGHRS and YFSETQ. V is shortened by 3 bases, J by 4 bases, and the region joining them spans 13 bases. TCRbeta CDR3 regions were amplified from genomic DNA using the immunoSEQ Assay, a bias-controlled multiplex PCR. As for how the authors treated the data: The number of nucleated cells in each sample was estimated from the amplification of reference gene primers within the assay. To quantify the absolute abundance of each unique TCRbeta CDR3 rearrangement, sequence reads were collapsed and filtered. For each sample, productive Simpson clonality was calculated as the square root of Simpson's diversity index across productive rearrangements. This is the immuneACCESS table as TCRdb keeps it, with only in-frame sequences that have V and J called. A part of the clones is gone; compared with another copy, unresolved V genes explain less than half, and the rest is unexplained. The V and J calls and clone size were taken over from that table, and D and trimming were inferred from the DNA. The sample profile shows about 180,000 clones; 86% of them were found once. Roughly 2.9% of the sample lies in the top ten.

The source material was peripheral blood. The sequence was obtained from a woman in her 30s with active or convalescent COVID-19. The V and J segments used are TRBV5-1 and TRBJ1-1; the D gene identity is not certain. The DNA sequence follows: TGCGCCAGCAGCTGGAACAGCCCCAGCACTGAAGCTTTCTTT. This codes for CASSWNSPSTEAFF.